This TCR beta chain came from a study of beta chain features in type 1 diabetes. Study-level results: Within each of all four CD4+ subsets, Type 1 diabetes patients had TCRB CDR3s that were moderately but significantly shorter. PCR might show a preference for shorter templates, equally across patients and controls. Sequencing of cDNA might inflate the share of cells that strongly express TCR. Insertions were fewer and deletions more numerous at VDJ junctions in type 1 diabetes patients. Researchers could not determine here whether HLA type influences TCRB rearrangement.

This clone was picked up a small number of times. The antigen is unknown. Germline-derived CDR1 and CDR2 are MNHNS and SASEGT. Trimming took off 7 bases at V and 5 bases at J, with 15 bases between the two ends. The CDR3 is 14 amino acids. The isolated RNA, all of it, was reverse transcribed, so expressed TCRB transcripts were what got sequenced. Clones were sequenced by immunoSEQ multiplex PCR, and TCRdb holds only the in-frame ones, with some missing. The table lists roughly 730,000 clones, around 15% of them singletons. V usage is TRBV6-1 and J usage is TRBJ2-1, with D tentatively TRBD2 (7 bases). The sample comprised naive CD4+ T cells from blood. This TCR was sampled from a man aged 18 to 30 with type 1 diabetes. The CDR3 DNA follows: TGTGCCAGCAACGCGCGGGGGCCTCACAATGAGCAGTTCTTC. Protein product: CASNARGPHNEQFF.